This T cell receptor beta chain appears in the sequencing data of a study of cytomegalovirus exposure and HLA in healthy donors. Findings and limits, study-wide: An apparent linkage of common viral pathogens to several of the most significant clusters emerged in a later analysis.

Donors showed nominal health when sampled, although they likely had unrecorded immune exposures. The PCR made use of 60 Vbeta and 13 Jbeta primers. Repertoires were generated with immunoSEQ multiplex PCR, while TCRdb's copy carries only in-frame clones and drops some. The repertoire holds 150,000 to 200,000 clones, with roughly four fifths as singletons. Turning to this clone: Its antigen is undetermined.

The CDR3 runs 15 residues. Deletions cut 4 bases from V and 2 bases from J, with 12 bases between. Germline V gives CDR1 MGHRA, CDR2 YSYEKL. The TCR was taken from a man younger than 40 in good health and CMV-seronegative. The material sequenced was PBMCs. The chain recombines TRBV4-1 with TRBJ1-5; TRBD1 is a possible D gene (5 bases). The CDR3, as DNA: TGCGCCAGCAGCCTCGTGGTAGGGGGCAATCAGCCCCAGCATTTT. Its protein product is CASSLVVGGNQPQHF.